The entry below gives a single T cell receptor beta chain sequence along with its context. Under the authors' procedure: Reference gene primer amplification yielded estimated nucleated cell counts. Repertoires were generated with immunoSEQ multiplex PCR, while TCRdb's copy carries only in-frame clones and drops some. That table is the source of V, J and clone size, and D and trimming were worked out from the DNA. This table has about 54,000 clones, approximately 89% appearing once. The data were obtained in a study of blood T cell repertoires in COVID-19. This CDR3 spans 14 amino acids. The V and J ends lost 8 bases and 4 bases respectively, with 18 bases between them. CDR1 is MNHEY, CDR2 SMNVEV, per germline (reference sequence).

The V gene is TRBV27, the J gene TRBJ2-7; D is perhaps TRBD1 (6 bases). The sequenced sample was peripheral blood. This clonotype was sampled from a human donor in a cohort sampled during active COVID-19. This CDR3 is CASRSGHVKYEQYF. The CDR3 coding sequence is TGTGCCAGCCGTTCGGGACACGTAAAATACGAGCAGTACTTC.